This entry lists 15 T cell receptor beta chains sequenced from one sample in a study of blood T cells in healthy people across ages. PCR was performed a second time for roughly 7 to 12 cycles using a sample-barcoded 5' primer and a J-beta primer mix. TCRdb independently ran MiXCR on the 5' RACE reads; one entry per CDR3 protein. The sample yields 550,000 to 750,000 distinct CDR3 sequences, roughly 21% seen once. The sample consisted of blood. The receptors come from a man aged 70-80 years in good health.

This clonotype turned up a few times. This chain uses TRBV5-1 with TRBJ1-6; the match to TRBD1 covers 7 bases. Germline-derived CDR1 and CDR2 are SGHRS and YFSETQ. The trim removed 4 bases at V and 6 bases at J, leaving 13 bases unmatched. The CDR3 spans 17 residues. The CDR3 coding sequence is TGCGCCAGCAGCGCTTCGCAGGGGACAGCGCTTAATTCACCCCTCCACTTT. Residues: CASSASQGTALNSPLHF. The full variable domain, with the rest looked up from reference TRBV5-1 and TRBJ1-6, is KAGVTQTPRYLIKTRGQQVTLSCSPISGHRSVSWYQQTPGQGLQFLFEYFSETQRNKGNFPGRFSGRQFSNSRSEMNVSTLELGDSALYLCASSASQGTALNSPLHFGNGTRLTVT.

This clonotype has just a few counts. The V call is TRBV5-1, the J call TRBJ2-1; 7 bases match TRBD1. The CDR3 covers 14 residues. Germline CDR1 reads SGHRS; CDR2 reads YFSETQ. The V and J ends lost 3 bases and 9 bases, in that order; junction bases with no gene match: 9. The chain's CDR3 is CASSWDLPGGEQFF. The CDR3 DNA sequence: TGCGCCAGCAGCTGGGACCTACCAGGGGGTGAGCAGTTCTTC.

CDR3 bases: TGCGCCAGCAGCTTTAAACAGCAAGAGACCCAGTACTTC. It encodes CASSFKQQETQYF. The chain uses TRBV5-1 and TRBJ2-5; the D is unclear. CDR1 is SGHRS and CDR2 is YFSETQ in the germline V gene. The CDR3 totals 13 residues. Trimming pared 2 bases from V and 2 bases from J, leaving 7 bases between.

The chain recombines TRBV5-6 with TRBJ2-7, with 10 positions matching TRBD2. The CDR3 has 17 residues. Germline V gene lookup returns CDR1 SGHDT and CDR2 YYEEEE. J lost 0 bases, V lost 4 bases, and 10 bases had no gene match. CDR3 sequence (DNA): TGTGCCAGCAGCCTAATTACTAGCGGGAAGTTCTCCTACGAGCAGTACTTC. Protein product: CASSLITSGKFSYEQYF.

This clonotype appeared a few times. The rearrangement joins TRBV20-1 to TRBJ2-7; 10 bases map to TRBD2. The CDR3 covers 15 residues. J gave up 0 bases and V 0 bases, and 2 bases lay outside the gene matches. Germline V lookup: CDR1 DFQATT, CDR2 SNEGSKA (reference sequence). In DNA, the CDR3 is TGCAGTGCTAGAGAAGGACTAGCGGCCTCCTACGAGCAGTACTTC. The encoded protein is CSAREGLAASYEQYF.

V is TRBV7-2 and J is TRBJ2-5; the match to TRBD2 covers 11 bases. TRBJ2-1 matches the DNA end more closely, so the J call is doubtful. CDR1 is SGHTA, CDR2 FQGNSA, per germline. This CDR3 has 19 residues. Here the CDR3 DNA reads TGTGCCAGCAGCCTAAATACGGGACTAGCGGTTAGCTCCTACAATGAGCAGTTCTTC. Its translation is CASSLNTGLAVSSYNEQFF.

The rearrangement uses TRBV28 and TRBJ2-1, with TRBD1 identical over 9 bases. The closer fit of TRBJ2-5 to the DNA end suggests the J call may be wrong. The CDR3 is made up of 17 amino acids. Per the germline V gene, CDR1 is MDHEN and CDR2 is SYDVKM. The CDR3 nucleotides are TGTGCCAGCAGTACGGACAGGGGCCGGGTCACGCAAGAGACCCAGTACTTC. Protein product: CASSTDRGRVTQETQYF.

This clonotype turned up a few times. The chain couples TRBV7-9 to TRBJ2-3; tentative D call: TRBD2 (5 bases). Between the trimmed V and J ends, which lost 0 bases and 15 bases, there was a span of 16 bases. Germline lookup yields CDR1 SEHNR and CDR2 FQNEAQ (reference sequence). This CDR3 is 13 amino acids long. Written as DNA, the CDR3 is TGTGCCAGCAGCTTAGCGGGAGATCATTGGGAATATTTT. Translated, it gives CASSLAGDHWEYF. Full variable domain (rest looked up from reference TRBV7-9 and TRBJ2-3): DTGVSQNPRHKITKRGQNVTFRCDPISEHNRLYWYRQTLGQGPEFLTYFQNEAQLEKSRLLSDRFSAERPKGSFSTLEIQRTEQGDSAMYLCASSLAGDHWEYFGPGTRLTVL.

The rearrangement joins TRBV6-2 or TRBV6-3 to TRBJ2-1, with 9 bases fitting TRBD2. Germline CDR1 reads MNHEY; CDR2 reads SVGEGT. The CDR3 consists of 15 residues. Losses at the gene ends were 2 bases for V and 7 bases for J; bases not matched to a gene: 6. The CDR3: CASSYGLAGLNEQFF. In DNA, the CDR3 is TGTGCCAGCAGTTACGGGCTAGCGGGGCTAAATGAGCAGTTCTTC.

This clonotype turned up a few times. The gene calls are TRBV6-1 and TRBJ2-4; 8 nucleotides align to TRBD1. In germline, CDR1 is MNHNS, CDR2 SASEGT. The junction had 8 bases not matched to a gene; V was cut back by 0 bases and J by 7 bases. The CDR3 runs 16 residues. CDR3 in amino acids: CASSEAFGQGRNIQYF. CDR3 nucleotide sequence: TGTGCCAGCAGTGAAGCATTCGGACAGGGACGGAACATTCAGTACTTC.

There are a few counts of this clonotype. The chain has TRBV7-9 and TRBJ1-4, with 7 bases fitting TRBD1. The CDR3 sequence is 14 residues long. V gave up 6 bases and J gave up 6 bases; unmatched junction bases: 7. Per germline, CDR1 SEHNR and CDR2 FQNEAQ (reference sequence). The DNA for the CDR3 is TGTGCCAGCAGAGAAGCAGGGGGGGATGAAAAACTGTTTTTT. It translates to CASREAGGDEKLFF.

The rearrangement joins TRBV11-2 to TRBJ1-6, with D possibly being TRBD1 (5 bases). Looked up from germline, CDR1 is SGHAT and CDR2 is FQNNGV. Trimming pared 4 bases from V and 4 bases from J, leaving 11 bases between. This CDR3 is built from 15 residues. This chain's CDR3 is CASSSRGGYNSPLHF. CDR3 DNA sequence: TGTGCCAGCAGCTCTCGCGGGGGGTATAATTCACCCCTCCACTTT.

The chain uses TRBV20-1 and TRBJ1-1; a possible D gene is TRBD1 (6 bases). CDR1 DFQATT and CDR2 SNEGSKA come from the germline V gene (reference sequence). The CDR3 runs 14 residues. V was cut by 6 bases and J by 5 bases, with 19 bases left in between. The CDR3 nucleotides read TGCAGTGCCTCGACGGGGGGGCTGTGGACTGAAGCTTTCTTT. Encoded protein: CSASTGGLWTEAFF.

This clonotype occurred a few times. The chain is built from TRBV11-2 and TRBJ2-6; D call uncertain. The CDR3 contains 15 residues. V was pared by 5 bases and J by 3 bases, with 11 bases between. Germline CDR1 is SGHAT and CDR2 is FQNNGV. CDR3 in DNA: TGTGCCAGCAGCGTACAGTCTCTTGGGGCCAACGTCCTGACTTTC. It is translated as CASSVQSLGANVLTF.

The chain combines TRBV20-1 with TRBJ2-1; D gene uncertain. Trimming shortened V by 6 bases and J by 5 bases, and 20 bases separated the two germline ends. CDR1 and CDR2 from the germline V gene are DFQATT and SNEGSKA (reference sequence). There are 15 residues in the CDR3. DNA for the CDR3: TGCAGTGCCCCAGGCGGAGCCCTCCGAGACAATGAGCAGTTCTTC. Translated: CSAPGGALRDNEQFF.